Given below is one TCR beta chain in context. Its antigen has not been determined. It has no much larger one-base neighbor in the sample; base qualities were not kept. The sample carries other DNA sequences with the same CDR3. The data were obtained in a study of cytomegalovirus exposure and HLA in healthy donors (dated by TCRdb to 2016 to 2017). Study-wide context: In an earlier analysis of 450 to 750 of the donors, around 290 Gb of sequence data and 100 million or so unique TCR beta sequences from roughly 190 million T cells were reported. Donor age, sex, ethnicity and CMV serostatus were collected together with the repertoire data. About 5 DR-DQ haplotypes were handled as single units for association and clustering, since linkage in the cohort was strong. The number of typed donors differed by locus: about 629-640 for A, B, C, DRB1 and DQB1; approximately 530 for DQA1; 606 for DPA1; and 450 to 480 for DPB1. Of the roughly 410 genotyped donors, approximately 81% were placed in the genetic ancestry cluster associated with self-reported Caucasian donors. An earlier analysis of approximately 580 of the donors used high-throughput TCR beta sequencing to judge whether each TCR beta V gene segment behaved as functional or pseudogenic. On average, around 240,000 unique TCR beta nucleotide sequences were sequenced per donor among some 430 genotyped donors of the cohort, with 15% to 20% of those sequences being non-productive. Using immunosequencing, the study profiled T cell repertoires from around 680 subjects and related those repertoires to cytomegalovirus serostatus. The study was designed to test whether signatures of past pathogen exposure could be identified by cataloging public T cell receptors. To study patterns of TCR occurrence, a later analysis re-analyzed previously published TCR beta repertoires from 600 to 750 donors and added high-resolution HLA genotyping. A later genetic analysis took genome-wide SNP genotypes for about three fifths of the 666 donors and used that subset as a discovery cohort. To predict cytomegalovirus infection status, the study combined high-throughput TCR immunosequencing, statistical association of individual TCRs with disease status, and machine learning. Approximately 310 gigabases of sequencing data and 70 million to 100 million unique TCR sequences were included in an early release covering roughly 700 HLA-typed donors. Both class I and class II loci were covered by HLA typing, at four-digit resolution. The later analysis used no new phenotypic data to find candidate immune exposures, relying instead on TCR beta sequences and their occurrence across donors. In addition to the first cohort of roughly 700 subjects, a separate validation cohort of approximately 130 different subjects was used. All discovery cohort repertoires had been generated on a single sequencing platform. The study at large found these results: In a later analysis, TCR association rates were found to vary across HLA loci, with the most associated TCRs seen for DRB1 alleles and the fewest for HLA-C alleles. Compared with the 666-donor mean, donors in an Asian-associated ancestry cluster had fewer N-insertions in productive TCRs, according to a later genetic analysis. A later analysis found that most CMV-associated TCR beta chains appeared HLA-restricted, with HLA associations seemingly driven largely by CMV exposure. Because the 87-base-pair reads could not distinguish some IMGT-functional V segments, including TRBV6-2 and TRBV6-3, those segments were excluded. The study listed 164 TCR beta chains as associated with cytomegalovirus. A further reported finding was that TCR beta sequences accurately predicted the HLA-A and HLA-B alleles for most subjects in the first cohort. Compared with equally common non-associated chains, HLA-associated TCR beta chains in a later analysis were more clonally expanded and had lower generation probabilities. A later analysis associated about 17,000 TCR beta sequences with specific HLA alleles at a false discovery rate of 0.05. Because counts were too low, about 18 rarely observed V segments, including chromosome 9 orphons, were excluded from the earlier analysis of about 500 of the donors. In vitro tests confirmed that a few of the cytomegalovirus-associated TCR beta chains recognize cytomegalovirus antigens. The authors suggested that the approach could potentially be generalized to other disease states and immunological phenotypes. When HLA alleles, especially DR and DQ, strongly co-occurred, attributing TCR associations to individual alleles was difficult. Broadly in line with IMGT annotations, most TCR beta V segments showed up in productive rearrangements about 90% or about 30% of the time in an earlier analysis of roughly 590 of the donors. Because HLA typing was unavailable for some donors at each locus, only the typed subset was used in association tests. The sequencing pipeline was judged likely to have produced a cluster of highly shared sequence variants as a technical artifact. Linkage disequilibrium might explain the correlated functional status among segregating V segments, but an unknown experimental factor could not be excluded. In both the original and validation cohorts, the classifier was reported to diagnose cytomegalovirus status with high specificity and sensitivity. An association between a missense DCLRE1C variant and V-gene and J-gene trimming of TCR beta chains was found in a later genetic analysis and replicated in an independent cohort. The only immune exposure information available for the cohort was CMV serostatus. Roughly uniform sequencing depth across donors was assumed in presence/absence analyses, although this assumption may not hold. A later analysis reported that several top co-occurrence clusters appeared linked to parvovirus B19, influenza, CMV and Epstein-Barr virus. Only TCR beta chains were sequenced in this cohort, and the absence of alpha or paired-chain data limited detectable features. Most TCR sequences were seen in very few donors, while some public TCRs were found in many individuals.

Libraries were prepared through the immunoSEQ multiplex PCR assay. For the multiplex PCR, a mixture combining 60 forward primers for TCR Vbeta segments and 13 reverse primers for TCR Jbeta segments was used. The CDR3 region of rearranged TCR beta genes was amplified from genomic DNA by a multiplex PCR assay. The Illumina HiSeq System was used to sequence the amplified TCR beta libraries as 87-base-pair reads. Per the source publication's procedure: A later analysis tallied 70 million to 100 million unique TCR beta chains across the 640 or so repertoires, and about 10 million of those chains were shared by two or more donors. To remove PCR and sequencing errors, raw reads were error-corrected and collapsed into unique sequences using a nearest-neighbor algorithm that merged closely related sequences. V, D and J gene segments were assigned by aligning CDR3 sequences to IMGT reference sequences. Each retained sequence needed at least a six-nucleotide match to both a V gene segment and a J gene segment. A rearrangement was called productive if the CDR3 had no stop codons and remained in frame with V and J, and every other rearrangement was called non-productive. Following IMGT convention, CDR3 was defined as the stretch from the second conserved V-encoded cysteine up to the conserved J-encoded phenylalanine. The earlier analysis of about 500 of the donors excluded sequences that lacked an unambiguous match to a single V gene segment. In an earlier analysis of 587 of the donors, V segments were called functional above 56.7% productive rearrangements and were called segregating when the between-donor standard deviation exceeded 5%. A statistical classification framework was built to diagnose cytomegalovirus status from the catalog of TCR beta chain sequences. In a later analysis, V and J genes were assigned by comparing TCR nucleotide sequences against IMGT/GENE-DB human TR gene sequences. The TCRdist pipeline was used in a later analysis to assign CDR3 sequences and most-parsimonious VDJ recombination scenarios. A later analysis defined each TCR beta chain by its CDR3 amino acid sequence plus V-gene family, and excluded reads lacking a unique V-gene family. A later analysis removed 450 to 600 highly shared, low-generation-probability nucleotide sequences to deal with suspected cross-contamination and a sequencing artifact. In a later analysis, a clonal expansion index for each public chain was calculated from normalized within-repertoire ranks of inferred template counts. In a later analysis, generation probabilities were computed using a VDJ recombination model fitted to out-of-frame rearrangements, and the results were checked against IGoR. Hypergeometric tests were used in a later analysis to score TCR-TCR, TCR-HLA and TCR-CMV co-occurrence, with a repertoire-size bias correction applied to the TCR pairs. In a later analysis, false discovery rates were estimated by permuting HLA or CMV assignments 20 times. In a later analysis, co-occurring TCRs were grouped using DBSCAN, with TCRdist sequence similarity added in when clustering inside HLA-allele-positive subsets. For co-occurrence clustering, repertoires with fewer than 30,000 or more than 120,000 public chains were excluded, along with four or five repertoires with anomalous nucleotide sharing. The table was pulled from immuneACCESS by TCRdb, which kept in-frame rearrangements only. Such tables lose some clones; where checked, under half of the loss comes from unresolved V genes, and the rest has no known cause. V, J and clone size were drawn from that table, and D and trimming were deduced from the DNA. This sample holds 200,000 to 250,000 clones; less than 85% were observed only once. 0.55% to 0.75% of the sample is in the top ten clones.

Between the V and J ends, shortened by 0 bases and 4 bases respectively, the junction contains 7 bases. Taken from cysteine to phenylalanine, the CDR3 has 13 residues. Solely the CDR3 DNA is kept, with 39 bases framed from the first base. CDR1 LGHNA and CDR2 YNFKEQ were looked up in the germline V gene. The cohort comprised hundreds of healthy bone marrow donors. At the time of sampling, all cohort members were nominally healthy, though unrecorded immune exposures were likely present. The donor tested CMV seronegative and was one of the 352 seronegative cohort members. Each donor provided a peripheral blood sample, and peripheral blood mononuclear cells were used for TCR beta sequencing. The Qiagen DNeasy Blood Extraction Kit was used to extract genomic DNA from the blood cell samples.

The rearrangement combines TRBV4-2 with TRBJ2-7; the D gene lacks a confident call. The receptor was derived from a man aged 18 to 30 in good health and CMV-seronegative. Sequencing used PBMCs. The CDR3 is CASSQDRAYEQYF. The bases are TGTGCCAGCAGCCAAGATCGAGCTTACGAGCAGTACTTC.